Below are 8 T cell receptor beta chains sequenced from a single sample in a study of spatial heterogeneity in lung cancer. As to time point: sample taken at primary tumor resection. TCRdb independently ran MiXCR on the 5' RACE reads; one entry per CDR3 protein. The table lists 1,500 to 2,000 distinct CDR3 sequences, roughly 24% of them singletons, with roughly 13% in the top ten. The sample consisted of normal lung tissue next to the tumor, taken at surgery. The receptors shown here come from a male donor with early-stage non-small cell lung cancer.

Within the sample, this clonotype is medium-sized. This chain uses TRBV29-1 with TRBJ2-5; 14 bases fit TRBD2. V was pared by 6 bases and J by 3 bases, with 6 bases of the junction left unmatched. Germline loops: CDR1 SQVTM, CDR2 ANQGSEA. The CDR3 has 15 amino acids. As DNA, the CDR3 is TGCAGCGTGGCCGGACTAGCGGGGGGCGAAGAGACCCAGTACTTC. Translating gives CSVAGLAGGEETQYF.

This clonotype is judged large. The chain is built from TRBV20-1 and TRBJ2-2; D not certain. This CDR3 has 16 residues. The germline gives CDR1 DFQATT, CDR2 SNEGSKA (reference sequence). The V and J ends lost 3 bases and 6 bases respectively, with 20 bases between them. CDR3 protein: CSARPSRGLGPGELFF. In DNA, the CDR3 is TGCAGTGCTAGGCCTAGTCGAGGTTTGGGTCCCGGGGAGCTGTTTTTT.

By sample fraction, this clonotype is large. The chain carries TRBV7-9 and TRBJ1-5; the D is unclear. Between the trimmed V and J ends, which lost 1 base and 4 bases, there was a span of 2 bases. The CDR3 is 12 amino acids. The germline CDR1 and CDR2 sequences are SEHNR and FQNEAQ (reference sequence). The CDR3 reads CASSLVNQPQHF. Here the CDR3 DNA reads TGTGCCAGCAGCTTAGTGAATCAGCCCCAGCATTTT.

The chain links TRBV9 to TRBJ2-7; D is possibly TRBD1 (6 bases). V was clipped by 0 bases and J by 3 bases, with 7 bases between them. Germline-derived CDR1 and CDR2 are SGDLS and YYNGEE. CDR3 length: 13 residues. This chain's CDR3 is CASSVEDSYEQYF. Here the CDR3 DNA reads TGTGCCAGCAGCGTAGAGGACAGCTACGAGCAGTACTTC.

In this sample, this clonotype is large. The rearrangement links TRBV2 to TRBJ1-1; 9 bases are shared with TRBD1. After removal of 2 bases from V and 4 bases from J, the junction contained 5 bases not matched to a gene. The germline V gene has CDR1 SNHLY and CDR2 FYNNEI. The CDR3 contains 15 residues. CDR3 in DNA: TGTGCCAGCAGTGAAAACGCGGACAGGGGCACTGAAGCTTTCTTT. It translates to CASSENADRGTEAFF.

By share, this clonotype counts as medium-sized. This rearrangement joins TRBV5-1 to TRBJ2-4, with TRBD2 as a possible D gene (5 bases). The germline CDR1 and CDR2 sequences are SGHRS and YFSETQ. The germline V and J ends were trimmed by 4 bases and 0 bases, with 23 bases remaining between them. The CDR3 covers 19 residues. The CDR3 nucleotides are TGCGCCAGCAGCCTGGGTCGGGGAGATATCCTCCTAGCCAAAAACATTCAGTACTTC. Translated, it gives CASSLGRGDILLAKNIQYF.

This clonotype counts as medium-sized. The rearrangement uses TRBV11-3 and TRBJ2-1, with 9 bases that match TRBD2. Trimming took 3 bases from V and 7 from J; bases not matched to a gene: 13. Germline loops: CDR1 SGHNT, CDR2 YENEEA. The CDR3 is made up of 17 amino acids. The CDR3 coding sequence is TGTGCCAGCAGCTTCGCTAGCGGGGCGGCGGCGGGGAATGAGCAGTTCTTC. Protein product: CASSFASGAAAGNEQFF.

This clonotype is termed medium-sized. The chain uses TRBV29-1 and TRBJ1-1, with a possible D match to TRBD1 (5 bases). CDR3 length: 12 residues. V lost 7 bases to trimming and J lost 11 bases, with 20 bases between them. Germline assignment: CDR1 SQVTM and CDR2 ANQGSEA. CDR3 amino acids: CSARTPGELAFF. CDR3 nucleotide sequence: TGCAGCGCCAGGACACCGGGGGAATTGGCTTTCTTT.